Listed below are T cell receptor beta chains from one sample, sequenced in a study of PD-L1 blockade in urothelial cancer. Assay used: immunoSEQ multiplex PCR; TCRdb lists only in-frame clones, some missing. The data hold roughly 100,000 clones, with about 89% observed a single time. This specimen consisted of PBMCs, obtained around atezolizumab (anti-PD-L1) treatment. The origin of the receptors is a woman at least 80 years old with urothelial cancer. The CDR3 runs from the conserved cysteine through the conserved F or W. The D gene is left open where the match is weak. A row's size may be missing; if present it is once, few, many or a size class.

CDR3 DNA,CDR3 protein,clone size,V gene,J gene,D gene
TGCGCCAGCAGTGAGGTAGGAGTGGCCGGCTACGAGCAGTACTTC,CASSEVGVAGYEQYF,NA,TRBV10-1,TRBJ2-7,NA
TGTGCCAGCAGCGAGTACGGGACTAGCTACGAGCAGTACTTC,CASSEYGTSYEQYF,NA,TRBV7-2,TRBJ2-7,TRBD2
TGTGCCAGCAGCGTAGCGTTAGGGAGACAGGGGTTGCAGGATGAGCAGTTCTTC,CASSVALGRQGLQDEQFF,NA,TRBV9,TRBJ2-1,TRBD1
TGCGCCAGCAGCACAGGGGGGTTCCAAGAGACCCAGTACTTC,CASSTGGFQETQYF,NA,TRBV5-1,TRBJ2-5,TRBD1
TGCGCCAGCAGCTTGGCCTGGACTAGCGGGAGAAATGAGCAGTTCTTC,CASSLAWTSGRNEQFF,NA,TRBV5-1,TRBJ2-1,TRBD2
TGTGCCAGCAGTTTAAGGGAGGGCACCTACGAGCAGTACTTC,CASSLREGTYEQYF,NA,TRBV27,TRBJ2-7,TRBD2
TGTGCCAGCAGCGTAGCGGGAGGCACATATGAGCAGTTCTTC,CASSVAGGTYEQFF,NA,TRBV9,TRBJ2-1,TRBD2
NA,CASILWAGGSTEVFF,NA,TRBV13,TRBJ1-1,NA
TGTGCCAGCAGTCCGGGACAGGCTCTTGCAGATACGCAGTATTTT,CASSPGQALADTQYF,once,TRBV6-5,TRBJ2-3,TRBD1
TGCGCCAGCAGCACCAACCAGGGTCGACACACTGAAGCTTTCTTT,CASSTNQGRHTEAFF,NA,TRBV5-1,TRBJ1-1,NA
TGTGCCAGCAGCGTAGCGGGACTACCTCAAGAGACCCAGTACTTC,CASSVAGLPQETQYF,NA,TRBV9,TRBJ2-5,TRBD2
TGTGCCAGTAGTATTCGACAGACTAATGAAAAACTGTTTTTT,CASSIRQTNEKLFF,NA,TRBV19,TRBJ1-4,NA
TGTGCCAGTAGTATGCGCGGGGGCGGGGCGGACACCGGGGAGCTGTTTTTT,CASSMRGGGADTGELFF,NA,TRBV19,TRBJ2-2,NA
TGCGCCAGCAGTTCCGGACAGTTCGGGCAGCCCCAGCATTTT,CASSSGQFGQPQHF,NA,TRBV5-1,TRBJ1-5,NA
TGTGCCAGCTCATGGACAGGTAGCGAGACCCAGTACTTC,CASSWTGSETQYF,NA,TRBV18,TRBJ2-5,TRBD1
TGTGCCAGCAGCCCTCTTTCCGGGACTAGCGGGTACGAGCAGTACTTC,CASSPLSGTSGYEQYF,NA,TRBV11-2,TRBJ2-7,TRBD2
TGTGCCAGCAGTTCGCCCGCAGCTAATGAAAAACTGTTTTTT,CASSSPAANEKLFF,NA,TRBV28,TRBJ1-4,NA
TGTGCCAGTAGTATAAGACTCCAAGCCCGGCAGCCCCAGCATTTT,CASSIRLQARQPQHF,few,TRBV19,TRBJ1-5,NA
TGTGCCAGCAGTTACGGAAGGGGAATTAACACCGAAGCTTTCTTT,CASSYGRGINTEAFF,NA,TRBV6-5,TRBJ1-1,NA
TGCGCCAGCAGCGTCGGGGACAGCGATGAAAAACTGTTTTTT,CASSVGDSDEKLFF,NA,TRBV5-1,TRBJ1-4,TRBD1
TGTGCCAGCAGTTTAGGAAGGGAGCGGACGGGAGGCCCGCCCTACGAGCAGTACTTC,CASSLGRERTGGPPYEQYF,NA,TRBV27,TRBJ2-7,TRBD2
TGCGCCAGCAGCCAAGATTGGGGACTATCAAGGGGACATGAGCAGTTCTTC,CASSQDWGLSRGHEQFF,NA,TRBV4-1,TRBJ2-1,TRBD2
TGTGCCAGCACACAGGCCAGGGGGTTGGAAAAACTGTTTTTT,CASTQARGLEKLFF,few,TRBV2,TRBJ1-4,TRBD1
TGTGCCAGCAGCTTAAACGGTAGGGGGACTAGCGGGGAAGAGCAGTTCTTC,CASSLNGRGTSGEEQFF,NA,TRBV7-3,TRBJ2-1,TRBD2
TGCGCCAGCGGAGCTCCGAACACCGGGGAGCTGTTTTTT,CASGAPNTGELFF,NA,TRBV5-1,TRBJ2-2,NA
TGTGCCAGCTCACCACGGGACAGGGTCTCTGGAAACACCATATATTTT,CASSPRDRVSGNTIYF,NA,TRBV18,TRBJ1-3,TRBD1
TGTGCCAGCTCAACTAGCGGCCAAGAGACCCAGTACTTC,CASSTSGQETQYF,NA,TRBV18,TRBJ2-5,TRBD2
TGTGCCAGCAGCTTATTGATGAGTCGGGGTAGCTCCTACAATGAGCAGTTCTTC,CASSLLMSRGSSYNEQFF,NA,TRBV11-2,TRBJ2-1,NA
TGTGCCATCAGTGATGGACAGGGGGGCTATGGCTACACCTTC,CAISDGQGGYGYTF,NA,TRBV10-3,TRBJ1-2,TRBD1
TGTGCCAGCAGCCTGACAGGCCCTGACACCGGGGAGCTGTTTTTT,CASSLTGPDTGELFF,NA,TRBV7-3,TRBJ2-2,NA
TGTGCCAGCAGCAGAGGACAGGGGGCGTCGGGGACTGAAGCTTTCTTT,CASSRGQGASGTEAFF,NA,TRBV5-4,TRBJ1-1,TRBD1
TGTGCCAGCAGTGCGGGCGGAGGGACCGGGGAGCTGTTTTTT,CASSAGGGTGELFF,NA,TRBV6-4,TRBJ2-2,NA
TGTGCCATCAGTGGGACGGGGGATACGCAGTATTTT,CAISGTGDTQYF,once,TRBV10-3,TRBJ2-3,NA
TGTGCCAGCAGCCCGACTCGGGAGGGTGAGCAGTTCTTC,CASSPTREGEQFF,NA,TRBV11-3,TRBJ2-1,TRBD2
TGTGCCAGCAGTGGACTAGCGGGAGTAGAGACCCAGTACTTC,CASSGLAGVETQYF,NA,TRBV6-1,TRBJ2-5,TRBD2
TGCGCCAGCAGCTTGACAGCGGGAGGGCGCAATGAGCAGTTCTTC,CASSLTAGGRNEQFF,once,TRBV5-1,TRBJ2-1,TRBD2
TGTGCCAGCAGCTTAGAGGATTCGAGGGATACGCAGTATTTT,CASSLEDSRDTQYF,NA,TRBV11-2,TRBJ2-3,NA
TGCAGTGCTAGGTCCGGCACTGAAGCTTTCTTT,CSARSGTEAFF,few,TRBV20-1,TRBJ1-1,NA
TGTGCCAGCAGGGGGACTAGCGGTGCTAGCTCCTACGAGCAGTACTTC,CASRGTSGASSYEQYF,NA,TRBV7-2,TRBJ2-7,TRBD2
TGTGCCAGTAGTAATCGAGACAGGGACACCTATGGCTACACCTTC,CASSNRDRDTYGYTF,NA,TRBV19,TRBJ1-2,TRBD1
TGTGCCAGCAGCTCAGGAGGGGGGGCCCCGCCAGATACGCAGTATTTT,CASSSGGGAPPDTQYF,NA,TRBV7-2,TRBJ2-3,NA
TGTGCCAGCAGAGGGGGTGGGGTCTTCTATGAAAAACTGTTTTTT,CASRGGGVFYEKLFF,NA,TRBV25-1,TRBJ1-4,NA
TGTGCCAGTAGTCCCCGGGACAGCCCCTACGAGCAGTACTTC,CASSPRDSPYEQYF,NA,TRBV19,TRBJ2-7,TRBD1
TGTGCCAGCAGCCAAACTACAACCGGGGAGCTGTTTTTT,CASSQTTTGELFF,NA,TRBV7-8,TRBJ2-2,NA
TGCAGCGTCCTTTCGGGTTTCAACACCGGGGAGCTGTTTTTT,CSVLSGFNTGELFF,NA,TRBV29-1,TRBJ2-2,NA